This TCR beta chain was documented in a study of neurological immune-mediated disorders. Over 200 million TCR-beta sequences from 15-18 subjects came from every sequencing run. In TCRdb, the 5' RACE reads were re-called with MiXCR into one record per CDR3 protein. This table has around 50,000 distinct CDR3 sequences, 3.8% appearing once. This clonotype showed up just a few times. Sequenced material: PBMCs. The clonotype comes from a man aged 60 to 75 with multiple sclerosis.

In nucleotides, the CDR3 is TGCAGTGCCAAGGTGGTTCAGGGCAATCAGCCCCAGCATTTT. This encodes CSAKVVQGNQPQHF. V usage is TRBV20-1 and J usage is TRBJ1-5, with D unclear. This CDR3 has 14 amino acids. CDR1 and CDR2 (germline): DFQATT, SNEGSKA (reference sequence). Trimming shortened V by 6 bases and J by 2 bases, and 14 bases separated the two germline ends.